This passage covers 10 T cell receptor beta chains from one sample sequenced in a study of OX40 agonist ivuxolimab in advanced cancers. The library was produced with the immunoSEQ multiplex PCR assay. The table comes from immuneACCESS by way of TCRdb, which keeps in-frame sequences with V and J called. Part of the clones is missing from these tables; in studies checked, under half for an unresolved V gene and the rest for unknown reasons. Present in this sample are tens of thousands of clones, 82% of which were seen just once. Of the sample, more than 2% falls within the top ten clones. The sample here was CD4+ or CD8+ T cells sorted from blood, taken in a trial of the OX40 agonist ivuxolimab. The receptor source for this set is an adult with an advanced solid tumor such as melanoma, head and neck, liver or kidney cancer.

This clone was detected once. J is TRBJ2-5 and V is TRBV12-5; tentative D call: TRBD1 (5 bases). This CDR3 is built from 14 residues. Germline V gene data show CDR1 as LGHNT and CDR2 as FRNRAP. Trimming took 6 bases from V and 1 from J, leaving 12 bases between them. This chain's CDR3 is CASGSDTPQETQYF. The CDR3, as DNA: TGTGCTAGTGGCTCGGACACCCCCCAAGAGACCCAGTACTTC. Variable domain in full (rest from reference TRBV12-5 and TRBJ2-5): DARVTQTPRHKVTEMGQEVTMRCQPILGHNTVFWYRQTMMQGLELLAYFRNRAPLDDSGMPKDRFSAEMPDATLATLKIQPSEPRDSAVYFCASGSDTPQETQYFGPGTRLLVL.

This sequence joins TRBV7-6 and TRBJ2-5; D is ambiguous. The V gene's germline CDR1 is SGHVS and CDR2 FNYEAQ. CDR3 length equals 15 residues. With 1 base removed from V and 2 bases from J, the gap between germline ends came to 11 bases. In nucleotides, the CDR3 is TGTGCCAGCAGCTTAGGCTATTCGCTTCAAGAGACCCAGTACTTC. Its protein is CASSLGYSLQETQYF.

This chain connects TRBV5-1 to TRBJ2-5; 14 bases map to TRBD2. Germline loops: CDR1 SGHRS, CDR2 YFSETQ. The trim removed 4 bases at V and 2 bases at J, leaving 7 bases unmatched. CDR3 length equals 17 residues. CDR3 loop: CASSTGLAGGRQETQYF. As DNA, the CDR3 is TGCGCCAGCAGCACTGGACTAGCGGGGGGTCGGCAAGAGACCCAGTACTTC.

V is TRBV29-1 and J is TRBJ1-5, with 9 bases matching TRBD1. J gave up 4 bases and V 7 bases, and 8 bases lay outside the gene matches. CDR1 is SQVTM, CDR2 ANQGSEA, per germline. The CDR3 consists of 14 residues. The CDR3 bases are TGCAGCGCCCGGGACAGGGTCGTAAATCAGCCCCAGCATTTT. Protein sequence: CSARDRVVNQPQHF.

The rearrangement uses TRBV30 and TRBJ1-4; a weak D match, TRBD1 (5 bases). The CDR3 is made up of 15 amino acids. Per the germline V gene, CDR1 is GTSNPN and CDR2 is SVGIG (reference sequence). V lost 2 bases to trimming and J lost 3 bases, with 13 bases between them. The CDR3 reads CAWSPQVWANEKLFF. For the CDR3, the DNA is TGTGCCTGGAGTCCACAGGTCTGGGCTAATGAAAAACTGTTTTTT.

The chain has TRBV18 and TRBJ2-5, with D perhaps matching TRBD1 (5 bases). This CDR3 region has 13 residues. V gave up 2 bases and J gave up 3 bases, with 7 bases separating them. From germline, CDR1 is KGHSH and CDR2 LQKENI. The CDR3 DNA follows: TGTGCCAGCTCACCAATCAGGGAAGAGACCCAGTACTTC. This translates into CASSPIREETQYF.

This clone came up a few times. The chain combines TRBV18 with TRBJ2-5; TRBD1 aligns across 10 bases. V lost 3 bases and J lost 1; bases outside the gene matches: 2. CDR1 and CDR2 from the germline V gene are KGHSH and LQKENI. The CDR3 runs 15 residues. CDR3 residues: CASSPRDRGQETQYF. In nucleotides, the CDR3 is TGTGCCAGCTCACCCCGGGACAGGGGCCAAGAGACCCAGTACTTC. Supplemented by reference TRBV18 and TRBJ2-5, the full variable domain reads NAGVMQNPRHLVRRRGQEARLRCSPMKGHSHVYWYRQLPEEGLKFMVYLQKENIIDESGMPKERFSAEFPKEGPSILRIQQVVRGDSAAYFCASSPRDRGQETQYFGPGTRLLVL.

This chain joins TRBV5-4 and TRBJ2-1; possibly TRBD1 or TRBD2 for D (5 bases each). V lost 3 bases and J lost 0, with 13 bases in between. Germline V gene data show CDR1 as SGHNT and CDR2 as YYREEE (reference sequence). The CDR3 sequence is 16 residues long. The CDR3, as DNA: TGTGCCAGCAGCTCCGGGACGCCTAGCTCCTACAATGAGCAGTTCTTC. Its translation is CASSSGTPSSYNEQFF.

V gene TRBV6-5 combines with J gene TRBJ1-4, with D tentatively TRBD1 (5 bases). CDR3 length: 14 residues. CDR1 MNHEY and CDR2 SVGAGI come from the germline V gene. The V end lost 6 bases, the J end lost 5 bases, and 13 bases lay between the germline ends. CDR3 protein: CASRPAGGNEKLFF. CDR3 DNA: TGTGCCAGCAGACCGGCCGGGGGGAATGAAAAACTGTTTTTT.

The chain carries TRBV2 and TRBJ2-3; 8 bases are a match to TRBD1. Trimming removed 6 bases from V and 0 bases from J; junction bases left unmatched: 5. The CDR3 is made up of 15 amino acids. Germline V gene lookup returns CDR1 SNHLY and CDR2 FYNNEI. The CDR3 DNA reads as TGTGCCAGCAGGGGGACAGGCCTCAGCACAGATACGCAGTATTTT. Encoded protein: CASRGTGLSTDTQYF.